Sequencing of this T cell receptor (beta chain) was carried out in a study of T cell responses to AZD1222 COVID-19 vaccine. Study outcomes and limitations: Vaccination with two AZD1222 doses was followed by a rise in Spike-specific TCR breadth and depth. Donors were mostly white British, more females; clonal diversity possibly underestimated. Regions 160-218 and 743-854 held dominance among vaccine-associated CD4 TCRs, which spanned spike.

Trimming removed 0 bases from V and 2 bases from J, with 7 bases in between. This CDR3 has 14 amino acids. Germline V gene data show CDR1 as MNHNY and CDR2 as SVGAGI (reference sequence). On this clone: Its antigen is still unknown.

Assay used: immunoSEQ multiplex PCR; TCRdb lists only in-frame clones, some missing. The table includes about 120,000 clones, approximately 90% detected once. Sequencing used peripheral blood, obtained on day 0 of AZD1222 vaccination. The source of this sequence is an adult in good health. The chain is built from TRBV6-6 and TRBJ1-1; D is uncertain. In DNA form, the CDR3 reads TGTGCCAGCAGTTACTCGTCCCTAAACACTGAAGCTTTCTTT. Residues: CASSYSSLNTEAFF.